This T cell receptor (beta chain) was obtained from a study of cytomegalovirus exposure and HLA in healthy donors. Findings of the study overall: TRBV6-2, TRBV6-3 and other indistinguishable V segments were excluded. A later analysis appeared to link common viral pathogens to several of the most significant clusters. For most TCR sequences rarity was the rule, although some public TCRs occurred in many donors.

About this clone: Its antigen is undetermined.

The V segment lost 5 bases and the J segment 5 bases; nucleotides outside the gene matches: 12. From germline, CDR1 is KGHSH and CDR2 LQKENI. The CDR3 is 16 amino acids. The PCR made use of 60 Vbeta and 13 Jbeta primers. Profiled with immunoSEQ multiplex PCR; TCRdb holds only in-frame clones, not every one. The ten top clones account for 3% to 4%, within a sample of 75,000 to 85,000 clones. The sample consisted of PBMCs. This TCR was recovered from a man younger than 30 in good health and CMV-seropositive. V and J are TRBV18 and TRBJ1-5; 7 bases map to TRBD1. The CDR3 nucleotides are TGTGCCAGCTCATTGCGAGGACAGGTACCCGATCAGCCCCAGCATTTT. Its protein is CASSLRGQVPDQPQHF.